This T cell receptor (beta chain) was captured in a study of graft-versus-host responses after intestinal transplantation. Study information: In this cohort, recipients had multivisceral, liver-intestinal, or isolated intestinal transplants. Anti-thymocyte globulin induction preceded three to four years of tacrolimus and steroid maintenance in all recipients. Study-level findings and limits: Allografts carried high graft-versus-host to host-versus-graft clonal ratios in patients having graft-donor T cell macrochimerism. Recipient marrow held GvH clones, some first seen in ileum or blood.

TCRdb keeps only in-frame clones here, not all; method: immunoSEQ multiplex PCR. The sample contains 75,000 to 95,000 clones, about 93% of which appear only once. There are 12 residues in the CDR3. Germline V lookup: CDR1 SGHAT, CDR2 FQNNGV. The V end was cut by 5 bases, the J end by 3 bases, with 8 bases between. A word on this clone: Its antigen remains unidentified.

Sequencing was performed on unstimulated CD8+ T cells sorted from spleen or lymph node cells, taken before intestinal transplant. V is TRBV11-2 and J is TRBJ2-7; no clear D. The sequence was collected from a human donor who received an intestinal transplant. The CDR3 here is CASSPQLYEQYF. The CDR3 nucleotides read TGTGCCAGCAGCCCCCAACTCTACGAGCAGTACTTC.